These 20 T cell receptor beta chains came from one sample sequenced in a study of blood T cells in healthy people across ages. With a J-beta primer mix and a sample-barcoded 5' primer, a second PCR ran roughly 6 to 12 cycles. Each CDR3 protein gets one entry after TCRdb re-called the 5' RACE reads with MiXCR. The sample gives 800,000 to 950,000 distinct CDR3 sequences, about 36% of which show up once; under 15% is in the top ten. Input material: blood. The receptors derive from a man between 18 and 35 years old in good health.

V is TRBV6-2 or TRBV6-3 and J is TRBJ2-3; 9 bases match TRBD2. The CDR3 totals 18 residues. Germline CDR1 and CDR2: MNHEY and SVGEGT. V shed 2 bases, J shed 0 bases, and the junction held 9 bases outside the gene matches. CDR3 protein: CASSYQLGGGASTDTQYF. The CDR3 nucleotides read TGTGCCAGCAGTTACCAACTTGGCGGGGGGGCAAGCACAGATACGCAGTATTTT.

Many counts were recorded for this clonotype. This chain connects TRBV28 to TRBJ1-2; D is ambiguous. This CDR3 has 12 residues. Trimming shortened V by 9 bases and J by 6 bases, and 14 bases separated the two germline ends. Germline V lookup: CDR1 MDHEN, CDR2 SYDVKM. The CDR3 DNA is TGTGCCAGTAGATCGTCGAGGGATGGCTACACCTTC. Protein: CASRSSRDGYTF.

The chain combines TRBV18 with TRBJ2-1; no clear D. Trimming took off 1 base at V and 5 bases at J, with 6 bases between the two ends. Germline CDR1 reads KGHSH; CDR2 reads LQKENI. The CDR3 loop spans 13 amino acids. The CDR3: CASSPQSDNEQFF. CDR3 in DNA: TGTGCCAGCTCACCACAAAGCGACAATGAGCAGTTCTTC.

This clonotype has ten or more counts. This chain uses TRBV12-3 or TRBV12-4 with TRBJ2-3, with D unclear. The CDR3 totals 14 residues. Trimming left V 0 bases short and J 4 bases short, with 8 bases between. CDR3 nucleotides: TGTGCCAGCAGTTTAGCGATAAATTCAGATACGCAGTATTTT. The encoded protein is CASSLAINSDTQYF.

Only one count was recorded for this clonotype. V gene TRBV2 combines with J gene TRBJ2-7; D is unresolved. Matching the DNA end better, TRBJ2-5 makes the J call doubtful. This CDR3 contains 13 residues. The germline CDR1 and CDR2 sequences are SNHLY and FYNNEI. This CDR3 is CASSEQTLETQYF. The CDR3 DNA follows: TGTGCCAGCAGTGAGCAGACACTAGAGACCCAGTACTTC.

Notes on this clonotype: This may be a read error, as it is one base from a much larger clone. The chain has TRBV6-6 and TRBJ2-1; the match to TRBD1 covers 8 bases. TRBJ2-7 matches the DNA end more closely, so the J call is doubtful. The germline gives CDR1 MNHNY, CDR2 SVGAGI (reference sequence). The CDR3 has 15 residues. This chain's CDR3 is CASSDGTGSYNEQYF. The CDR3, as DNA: TGTGCCAGCAGTGATGGGACAGGCTCCTACAATGAGCAGTACTTC.

In DNA, the CDR3 is TGCAGTGCCCAGAACCGGGGGGAAGAGACCCAGTACTTC. It yields the protein CSAQNRGEETQYF. This chain connects TRBV20-1 to TRBJ2-5; 7 bases map to TRBD2. CDR3 length: 13 amino acids. The ends lost 6 bases at V and 3 bases at J; junction bases unmatched: 7. The germline V gene has CDR1 DFQATT and CDR2 SNEGSKA (reference sequence).

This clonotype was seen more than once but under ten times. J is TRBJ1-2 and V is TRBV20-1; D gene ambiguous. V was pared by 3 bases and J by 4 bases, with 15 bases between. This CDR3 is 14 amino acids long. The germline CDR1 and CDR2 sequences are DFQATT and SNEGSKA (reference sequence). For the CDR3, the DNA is TGCAGTGCTAGTCCCCAGGCTCCGGGCTATGGCTACACCTTC. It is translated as CSASPQAPGYGYTF.

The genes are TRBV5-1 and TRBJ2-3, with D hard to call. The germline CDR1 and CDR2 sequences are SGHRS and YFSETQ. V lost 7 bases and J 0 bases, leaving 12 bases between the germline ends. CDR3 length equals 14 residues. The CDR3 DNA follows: TGCGCCAGCGGAATCGAGGCTAGCACAGATACGCAGTATTTT. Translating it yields CASGIEASTDTQYF. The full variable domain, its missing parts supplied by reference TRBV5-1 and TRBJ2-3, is KAGVTQTPRYLIKTRGQQVTLSCSPISGHRSVSWYQQTPGQGLQFLFEYFSETQRNKGNFPGRFSGRQFSNSRSEMNVSTLELGDSALYLCASGIEASTDTQYFGPGTRLTVL.

CDR3 DNA: TGTGCCATCAGTGGGGGGTCCGATACGCAGTATTTT. Amino acid sequence: CAISGGSDTQYF. V usage is TRBV10-3 and J usage is TRBJ2-3; D possibly uses TRBD1 or TRBD2 (5 bases each). This CDR3 has 12 amino acids. V lost 4 bases, J lost 6 bases, and 8 bases lay in between. Germline V gene sequence: CDR1 ENHRY, CDR2 SYGVKD.

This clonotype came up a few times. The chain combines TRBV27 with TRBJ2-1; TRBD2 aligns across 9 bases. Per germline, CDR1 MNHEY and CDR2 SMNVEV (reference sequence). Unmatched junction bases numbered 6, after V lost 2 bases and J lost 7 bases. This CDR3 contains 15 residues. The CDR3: CASSLAGGRSNEQFF. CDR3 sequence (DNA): TGTGCCAGCAGTTTAGCGGGGGGGCGTTCGAATGAGCAGTTCTTC.

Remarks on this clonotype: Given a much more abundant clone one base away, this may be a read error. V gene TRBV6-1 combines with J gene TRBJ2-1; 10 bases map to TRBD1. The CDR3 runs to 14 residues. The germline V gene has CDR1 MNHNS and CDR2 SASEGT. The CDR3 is CVSLDRGQGETQFF. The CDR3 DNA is TGTGTCTCCCTTGACAGGGGGCAAGGGGAGACCCAGTTCTTC.

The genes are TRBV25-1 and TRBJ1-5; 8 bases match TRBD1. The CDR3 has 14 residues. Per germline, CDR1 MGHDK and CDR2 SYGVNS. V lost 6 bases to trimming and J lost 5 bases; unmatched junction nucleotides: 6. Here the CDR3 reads CASSRDRSYQPQHF. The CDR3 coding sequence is TGTGCCAGCAGCCGGGACAGGAGTTATCAGCCCCAGCATTTT.

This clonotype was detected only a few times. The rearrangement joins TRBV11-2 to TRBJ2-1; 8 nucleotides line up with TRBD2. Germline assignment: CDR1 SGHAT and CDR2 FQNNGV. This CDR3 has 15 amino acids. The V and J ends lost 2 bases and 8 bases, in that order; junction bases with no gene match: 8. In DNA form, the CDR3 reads TGTGCCAGCAGCTTACTAGCGGGCATTGGGGATGAGCAGTTCTTC. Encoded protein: CASSLLAGIGDEQFF.

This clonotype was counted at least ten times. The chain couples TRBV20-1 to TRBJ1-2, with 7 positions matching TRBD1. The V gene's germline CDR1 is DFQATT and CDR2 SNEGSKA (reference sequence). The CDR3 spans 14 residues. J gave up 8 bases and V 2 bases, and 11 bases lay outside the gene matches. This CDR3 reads CSARTRQGQIGYTF. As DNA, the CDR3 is TGCAGTGCTAGAACCCGACAGGGACAGATAGGCTACACCTTC.

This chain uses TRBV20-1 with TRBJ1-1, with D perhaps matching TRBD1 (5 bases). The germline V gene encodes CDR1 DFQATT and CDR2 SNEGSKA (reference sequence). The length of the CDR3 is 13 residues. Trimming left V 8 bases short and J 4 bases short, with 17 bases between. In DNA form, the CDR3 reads TGCAGTTTACTCCCAGGGTCTGCCACTGAAGCTTTCTTT. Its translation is CSLLPGSATEAFF.

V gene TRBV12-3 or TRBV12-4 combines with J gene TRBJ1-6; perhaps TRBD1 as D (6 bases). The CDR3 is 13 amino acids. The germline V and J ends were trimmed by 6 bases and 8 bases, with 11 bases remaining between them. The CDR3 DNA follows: TGTGCCAGCAGCCCGAGGGGGGATTCACCCCTCCACTTT. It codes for CASSPRGDSPLHF.

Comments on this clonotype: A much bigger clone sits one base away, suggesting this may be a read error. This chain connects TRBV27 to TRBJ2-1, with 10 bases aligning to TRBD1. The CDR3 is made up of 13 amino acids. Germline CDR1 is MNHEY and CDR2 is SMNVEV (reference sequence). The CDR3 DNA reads TGTGCCGGCAGTCCGGACAGGGGGAATGAGCAGTTCTTC. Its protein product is CAGSPDRGNEQFF.

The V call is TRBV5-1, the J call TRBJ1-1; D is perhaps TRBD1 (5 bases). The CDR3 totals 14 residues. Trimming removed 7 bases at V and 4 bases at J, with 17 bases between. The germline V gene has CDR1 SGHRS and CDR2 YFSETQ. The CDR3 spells CASVPTAGLTEAFF. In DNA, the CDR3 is TGCGCCAGCGTTCCAACGGCAGGGCTCACTGAAGCTTTCTTT.

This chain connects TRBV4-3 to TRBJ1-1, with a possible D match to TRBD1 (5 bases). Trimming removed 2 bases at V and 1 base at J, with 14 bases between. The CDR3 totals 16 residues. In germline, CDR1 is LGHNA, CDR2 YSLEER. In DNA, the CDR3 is TGCGCCAGCAGCCAACTAACCGGGACGGAGAACACTGAAGCTTTCTTT. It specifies CASSQLTGTENTEAFF.